These 30 T cell receptor beta chains were sequenced from one sample in a study of vaccination and CD4 T cells after COVID-19 (dated by TCRdb to between 2021 and 2023). The time point label corresponds to: late sampling 161 to 241 days after vaccination in three convalescent patients. Read against the paper, the sample's treatment or condition label means: roughly 11-day PBMC culture with coronavirus spike peptide pools or control peptides (ViraFEST assay). No antigen is known for these receptors. Library generation was performed with PCR. TCRdb records Illumina iSeq 100 as the sequencer. DNA from cultured CD4+ T cells underwent TCR sequencing with the Oncomine TCR Beta short-read assay at the Johns Hopkins FTIC core. TCRdb took the public reads, trimmed them with fastp at Q25, ran MiXCR for clone calling and kept in-frame beta chains. Each CDR3 protein gets just one entry, which takes the most common genes and DNA from the rows behind it. The sample records fewer than 30,000 distinct CDR3 sequences, less than 35% of which are singletons. 7.1% of the sample lies in the top ten.

Sequenced here: CD4+ T cells from blood, cultured in vitro, sampled about 7 months after SARS-CoV-2 vaccination. These receptors were obtained from a human donor who had recovered from COVID-19.

The chain joins TRBV25-1 to TRBJ2-7, with D possibly being TRBD1 or TRBD2 (5 bases each). The CDR3 has 15 amino acids. Germline CDR1 is MGHDK and CDR2 is SYGVNS. With 1 base removed from V and 7 bases from J, the gap between germline ends came to 17 bases. CDR3 residues: CASSEFPRGAREQYF. In nucleotides, the CDR3 is TGTGCCAGCAGTGAATTTCCCAGAGGGGCTAGGGAGCAGTACTTC.

The chain recombines TRBV20-1 with TRBJ2-1; no clear D. This CDR3 is built from 16 residues. Trimming removed 6 bases at V and 6 bases at J, with 24 bases between. Germline CDR1 reads DFQATT; CDR2 reads SNEGSKA (reference sequence). For the CDR3, the DNA is TGCAGTGCCCAACTTGATGTTTCGCCCCCCCTCAATGAGCAGTTCTTC. It is translated as CSAQLDVSPPLNEQFF.

This clonotype has a handful of counts. The chain carries TRBV28 and TRBJ2-7; D is ambiguous. Trimming removed 5 bases from V and 4 bases from J, with 6 bases in between. Germline V CDR1 and CDR2: MDHEN, SYDVKM. This CDR3 is built from 11 residues. CDR3 loop: CASSKDYEQYF. The DNA of the CDR3 is TGTGCCAGCAGTAAAGATTACGAGCAGTACTTC.

This clonotype was seen a handful of times. The chain is built from TRBV6-1 and TRBJ2-7; the D gene could be TRBD1 or TRBD2 (5 bases each). There are 16 residues in the CDR3. V lost 0 bases and J 2 bases, leaving 14 bases between the germline ends. Germline CDR1 is MNHNS and CDR2 is SASEGT. DNA for the CDR3: TGTGCCAGCAGTGAAGCAGCGACAGAGACTACCTACGAGCAGTACTTC. It yields the protein CASSEAATETTYEQYF.

This chain joins TRBV28 and TRBJ1-2; a weak D match, TRBD1 (5 bases). CDR3 size: 15 residues. Trimming stripped 6 bases from V and 8 bases from J, with 22 bases between. Germline V gene lookup returns CDR1 MDHEN and CDR2 SYDVKM. The CDR3 nucleotides read TGTGCCAGCAGCGACGCGGGACGCCGGTCGGGCGGCTACACCTTC. Protein sequence: CASSDAGRRSGGYTF.

The sample holds a few counts of this clonotype. The rearrangement uses TRBV28 and TRBJ2-1; the match to TRBD1 covers 10 bases. Germline-derived CDR1 and CDR2 are MDHEN and SYDVKM. The ends lost 5 bases at V and 6 bases at J; junction bases unmatched: 7. CDR3 length equals 15 residues. CDR3 coding DNA: TGTGCCAGCAGTCTCCATGACAGGGGGCGCAATGAGCAGTTCTTC. Amino acid sequence: CASSLHDRGRNEQFF.

This chain uses TRBV20-1 with TRBJ2-7; a weak D match, TRBD2 (5 bases). V lost 0 bases, J lost 2 bases, and 8 bases lay in between. There are 13 residues in the CDR3. The V gene's germline CDR1 is DFQATT and CDR2 SNEGSKA (reference sequence). The CDR3 DNA reads TGCAGTGCTAGAGAACCGGGGACCTACGAGCAGTACTTC. Residues: CSAREPGTYEQYF.

This clonotype was counted between two and nine times. V gene TRBV5-4 combines with J gene TRBJ2-5; D may be TRBD1 (5 bases). V was cut by 2 bases and J by 4 bases, with 12 bases left in between. The CDR3 is 14 amino acids. Germline loops: CDR1 SGHNT, CDR2 YYREEE (reference sequence). This CDR3 is CASSFQGRIETQYF. The CDR3 region has the DNA TGTGCCAGCAGCTTCCAGGGCAGGATAGAGACCCAGTACTTC. Drawing the rest from reference TRBV5-4 and TRBJ2-5, the complete variable domain is ETGVTQSPTHLIKTRGQQVTLRCSSQSGHNTVSWYQQALGQGPQFIFQYYREEENGRGNFPPRFSGLQFPNYSSELNVNALELDDSALYLCASSFQGRIETQYFGPGTRLLVL.

The V and J genes are TRBV20-1 and TRBJ1-3; no firm D call. This CDR3 contains 14 residues. The V and J ends lost 0 bases and 7 bases respectively, with 13 bases between them. Germline V gives CDR1 DFQATT, CDR2 SNEGSKA (reference sequence). CDR3 sequence: CSARDSSPGNTIYF. In DNA form, the CDR3 reads TGCAGTGCTAGAGACAGTTCCCCCGGGAACACCATATATTTT.

The V gene is TRBV6-1, the J gene TRBJ1-1; a weak D match, TRBD1 (5 bases). CDR3 length equals 14 residues. Germline V CDR1 and CDR2: MNHNS, SASEGT. V lost 5 bases to trimming and J lost 0 bases, with 10 bases between them. The CDR3 reads CASSRGAMNTEAFF. The CDR3 DNA follows: TGTGCCAGCAGTAGGGGAGCCATGAACACTGAAGCTTTCTTT.

This clonotype is medium-sized by share. The J gene is TRBJ1-5, the V gene TRBV15, with a weak D call TRBD1 (6 bases). CDR3 size: 14 residues. Germline V CDR1 and CDR2: LNHNV, YYDKDF (reference sequence). Trimming took off 1 base at V and 3 bases at J, with 7 bases between the two ends. As DNA, the CDR3 is TGTGCCACCAGCAGAGGGACAGCCAATCAGCCCCAGCATTTT. It specifies CATSRGTANQPQHF.

Only a few counts were recorded for this clonotype. The chain couples TRBV20-1 to TRBJ2-1, with 7 positions matching TRBD2. The CDR3 loop spans 15 amino acids. Trimming took 1 base from V and 3 from J; bases not matched to a gene: 6. Per the germline V gene, CDR1 is DFQATT and CDR2 is SNEGSKA (reference sequence). The CDR3 DNA follows: TGCAGTGCTAGAGGGTCGGGGGGACGCTACAATGAGCAGTTCTTC. Protein sequence: CSARGSGGRYNEQFF.

The genes are TRBV5-1 and TRBJ1-1, with no clear D. CDR3 length equals 13 residues. The ends were cut back, 5 bases at V and 1 base at J, with 9 bases in the middle. Germline CDR1 reads SGHRS; CDR2 reads YFSETQ. The CDR3 sequence is CASRYTENTEAFF. The CDR3 nucleotides read TGCGCCAGCAGATATACAGAGAACACTGAAGCTTTCTTT.

As for this clonotype: A much larger clone lies a single base off, so this may be a read error. The conserved phenylalanine or tryptophan is not found at the CDR3 terminus, so this likely reflects a read error. The chain joins TRBV7-9 to TRBJ1-1; no clear D gene. Trimming pared 5 bases from V and 5 bases from J, leaving 12 bases between. The length of the CDR3 is 13 residues. From germline, CDR1 is SEHNR and CDR2 FQNEAQ (reference sequence). The CDR3 protein is CASSPSAVTEAFS. CDR3 in DNA: TGTGCCAGCAGCCCCAGTGCCGTGACTGAAGCTTTCTCT.

In this sample, this clonotype turned up a few times. This chain links TRBV21-1 with TRBJ1-2; TRBD1, the D gene given by the table, was not confirmed from the DNA. TRBV21-1 is recorded as a pseudogene. CDR3 length: 17 residues. CDR3 sequence: CASSKLRDRDLPYGYTF. The CDR3 DNA follows: TGTGCCAGCAGCAAACTCAGGGACAGGGACCTACCCTATGGCTACACCTTC.

The J gene is TRBJ2-3, the V gene TRBV15; no clear D gene. The CDR3 has 14 amino acids. Germline CDR1 reads LNHNV; CDR2 reads YYDKDF (reference sequence). V was cut by 0 bases and J by 5 bases, with 9 bases left in between. CDR3: CATSRETARDTQYF. The CDR3 DNA reads TGTGCCACCAGCAGAGAAACCGCCCGAGATACGCAGTATTTT. Filled out from reference TRBV15 and TRBJ2-3, the complete variable domain reads DAMVIQNPRYQVTQFGKPVTLSCSQTLNHNVMYWYQQKSSQAPKLLFHYYDKDFNNEADTPDNFQSRRPNTSFCFLDIRSPGLGDTAMYLCATSRETARDTQYFGPGTRLTVL.

The genes are TRBV7-8 and TRBJ1-1; TRBD1 might be the D (5 bases). Deletions cut 3 bases from V and 7 bases from J, with 9 bases between. The CDR3 consists of 12 residues. CDR1 is SGHVS and CDR2 is FQNEAQ in the germline V gene. As DNA, the CDR3 is TGTGCCAGCAGCTTCCGACAGTTTGAAGCTTTCTTT. Its translation is CASSFRQFEAFF.

J is TRBJ2-6 and V is TRBV19; possible D gene TRBD1, 6 bases. The CDR3 has 15 residues. The V gene lost 5 bases and the J gene lost 2 bases, with 10 bases spanning the gap. Germline lookup yields CDR1 LNHDA and CDR2 SQIVND (reference sequence). The CDR3 nucleotides read TGTGCCAGTAGTCTACAGGGTCCTGGGGCCAACGTCCTGACTTTC. As protein: CASSLQGPGANVLTF.

The chain joins TRBV4-3 to TRBJ2-1; TRBD2 matches at 10 bases. This CDR3 region has 17 residues. The V gene end was trimmed by 4 bases and the J gene end by 0 bases; junction bases not matched to a gene: 6. The germline V gene encodes CDR1 LGHNA and CDR2 YSLEER. The CDR3 DNA sequence: TGCGCCAGCAGCCTCGGACTAGCGGTAAGCTCCTACAATGAGCAGTTCTTC. Its translation is CASSLGLAVSSYNEQFF.

This clonotype has just a few counts. The V gene is TRBV20-1, the J gene TRBJ2-7; 9 nucleotides align to TRBD2. J was trimmed by 2 bases and V by 3 bases; bases with no gene match: 5. Germline CDR1 reads DFQATT; CDR2 reads SNEGSKA (reference sequence). The CDR3 extends over 14 amino acids. For the CDR3, the DNA is TGCAGTGCTAGTCTTAGCGGGAGTACCTACGAGCAGTACTTC. Translation: CSASLSGSTYEQYF.

The chain uses TRBV7-2 and TRBJ2-3; 9 bases map to TRBD1. The CDR3 has 15 amino acids. Germline loops: CDR1 SGHTA, CDR2 FQGNSA. V was pared by 5 bases and J by 3 bases, with 6 bases of the junction left unmatched. The CDR3: CASSLMTGGTDTQYF. CDR3 DNA sequence: TGTGCCAGCAGCCTAATGACAGGGGGAACAGATACGCAGTATTTT.

Remarks on this clonotype: A much larger clone is a single base away; this may be a read error. The chain recombines TRBV20-1 with TRBJ2-7, with D possibly TRBD2 on 6 matching bases. Matching the DNA end better, TRBJ2-1 makes the J call doubtful. Germline assignment: CDR1 DFQATT and CDR2 SNEGSKA (reference sequence). The CDR3 length is 16 residues. This CDR3 reads CSAGWFWRDRPTEQFF. The CDR3 nucleotides read TGCAGTGCTGGTTGGTTCTGGCGGGATCGCCCCACGGAGCAGTTCTTC.

The J gene is TRBJ1-6, the V gene TRBV4-3; D possibly corresponds to TRBD1 (6 bases). V lost 0 bases and J lost 8, with 11 bases in between. Germline values: CDR1 LGHNA, CDR2 YSLEER. The CDR3 spans 15 residues. The CDR3 loop reads CASSQDLQGDSPLHF. In nucleotides, the CDR3 is TGCGCCAGCAGCCAAGATTTACAGGGTGATTCACCCCTCCACTTT.

This clonotype was seen a few times. The CDR3 DNA reads TGTGCCAGCAGAGGGCCAAGGCAGGAAGCAAAGCCCCAGCATTTT. It is translated as CASRGPRQEAKPQHF. The chain links TRBV6-1 to TRBJ1-5; no firm D call. The germline gives CDR1 MNHNS, CDR2 SASEGT. V was shortened by 6 bases and J by 8 bases, with 20 bases between the two germline ends. The CDR3 covers 15 residues.

The J gene is TRBJ2-5, the V gene TRBV20-1; 7 positions agree with TRBD2. CDR3 size: 13 residues. V dropped 6 bases and J dropped 2; count of bases not matched to a gene: 6. Germline CDR1 and CDR2: DFQATT and SNEGSKA (reference sequence). The chain's CDR3 is CSARTRPQETQYF. CDR3 nucleotides: TGCAGTGCCCGGACTAGACCACAAGAGACCCAGTACTTC.

The V and J genes are TRBV7-9 and TRBJ1-2; a weak D match, TRBD1 (6 bases). Trimming left V 11 bases short and J 4 bases short, with 11 bases between. CDR3 length: 11 amino acids. Per germline, CDR1 SEHNR and CDR2 FQNEAQ (reference sequence). CDR3 nucleotides: TGTGCCGTACAGGGCGGCTATGGCTACACCTTC. This translates into CAVQGGYGYTF.

The chain carries TRBV7-2 and TRBJ2-1, with 9 bases aligning to TRBD1. Germline V gene sequence: CDR1 SGHTA, CDR2 FQGNSA. V lost 1 base to trimming and J lost 5 bases; unmatched junction nucleotides: 6. This CDR3 region has 16 residues. The DNA for the CDR3 is TGTGCCAGCAGCTTAGACGGGACAGGGTTCCACAATGAGCAGTTCTTC. This codes for CASSLDGTGFHNEQFF.

In its sample, this clonotype is medium-sized (0.01 to 0.1%). The V gene is TRBV15, the J gene TRBJ2-7, with 7 positions matching TRBD1. CDR1 is LNHNV, CDR2 YYDKDF, per germline (reference sequence). The CDR3 length is 14 residues. Unmatched junction bases numbered 5, after V lost 1 base and J lost 5 bases. CDR3 sequence: CATSRGEGANEQYF. Written as DNA, the CDR3 is TGTGCCACCAGCAGAGGTGAGGGGGCTAACGAGCAGTACTTC.

Notes on this clonotype: The junction shows a germline mismatch at one end, possibly a read error. The chain couples TRBV12-3 or TRBV12-4 to TRBJ1-5; no clear D. The CDR3 runs to 12 residues. CDR3 DNA: TGTGCCAGCAGGTTAGGCGATCAGCCCCAGCATTTT. It encodes CASRLGDQPQHF.

The rearrangement uses TRBV7-9 and TRBJ2-2, with a possible D match to TRBD2 (5 bases). V shed 0 bases and J shed 0 bases, with 8 bases lying between them. CDR1 and CDR2 (germline): SEHNR, FQNEAQ (reference sequence). There are 16 residues in the CDR3. CDR3 nucleotides: TGTGCCAGCAGCTTAGCTCTCGGGACGAACACCGGGGAGCTGTTTTTT. It codes for CASSLALGTNTGELFF.